This record covers a single T cell receptor beta chain. CDR3 length: 20 amino acids. Trimming cost V 4 bases and J 0 bases, with 25 bases left between them. The protocol was immunoSEQ multiplex PCR, while the TCRdb copy is restricted to in-frame clones and leaves out a portion. The repertoire holds some 50,000 clones, with 65% to 85% as singletons. The data were obtained in a study of blood T cell repertoires in COVID-19. This sequence joins TRBV6-7 and TRBJ2-1; possibly TRBD1 for D (6 bases). TRBV6-7 is given ORF status, its function remaining uncertain. The sequence was collected from an elderly man in a cohort sampled during active COVID-19. Material: peripheral blood. CDR3 protein: CASSLSLARPSDSSYNEQFF. CDR3 nucleotide sequence: TGTGCCAGCAGTTTGTCCTTAGCGAGACCCTCGGACAGCTCCTACAATGAGCAGTTCTTC.